The entry that follows covers one T cell receptor (beta chain) sequence. The sample originates from a study of blood T cell repertoires in COVID-19. Study details: Spain, Italy and the United States supplied samples that represented acute and convalescent COVID-19. Sample material is recorded as cDNA or gDNA derived from T cells, B-cell-depleted T cells, or PBMCs.

In the authors' workflow: Cell counts per sample came from amplifying reference gene primers. Produced via immunoSEQ multiplex PCR; TCRdb's table is partial and in-frame only. V, J and clone size were drawn from that table, and D and trimming were deduced from the DNA. Of about 99,000 clones listed, more than 80% were seen once; the top ten hold around 13%. The CDR3 spans 15 residues. Germline V gives CDR1 MNHEY, CDR2 SVGEGT. V was clipped by 5 bases and J by 1 base, with 14 bases between them. The source is a human donor in a cohort sampled during active COVID-19. Input material: peripheral blood. The V and J genes are TRBV6-2 or TRBV6-3 and TRBJ1-2; possibly TRBD1 for D (6 bases). CDR3 sequence: CASSKRQGNNYGYTF. CDR3 sequence (DNA): TGTGCCAGCAGTAAGCGCCAGGGGAATAACTATGGCTACACCTTC.